The next 11 T cell receptor beta chains were all read from a single sample in a study of blood T cell repertoires in COVID-19. Profiled with immunoSEQ multiplex PCR; TCRdb holds only in-frame clones, not every one. The sample records roughly 320,000 clones, approximately 86% being singletons. The specimen sequenced was peripheral blood. These receptors originate from a man between 65 and 80 years old with acute or convalescent COVID-19.

J is TRBJ2-1 and V is TRBV6-5; TRBD2 aligns across 9 bases. There are 15 residues in the CDR3. V lost 6 bases and J lost 3; bases outside the gene matches: 6. Germline V gene lookup returns CDR1 MNHEY and CDR2 SVGAGI. The CDR3 bases are TGTGCCAGCAGCTTTAGCGGGGGACACTACAATGAGCAGTTCTTC. Translated: CASSFSGGHYNEQFF.

The chain joins TRBV27 to TRBJ2-3, with D maybe TRBD2 (6 bases). The ends were cut back, 4 bases at V and 1 base at J, with 9 bases in the middle. The CDR3 contains 14 residues. Germline assignment: CDR1 MNHEY and CDR2 SMNVEV (reference sequence). CDR3 coding DNA: TGTGCCAGCAGTTCGGACTACCGCACAGATACGCAGTATTTT. The encoded protein is CASSSDYRTDTQYF.

This sequence joins TRBV19 and TRBJ2-1; 8 bases align to TRBD1. Germline trimming cut 4 bases from V and 9 bases from J; bases unmatched to any gene: 5. This CDR3 comprises 13 residues. The germline V gene encodes CDR1 LNHDA and CDR2 SQIVND (reference sequence). This CDR3 is CASSSQGASEQFF. The DNA of the CDR3 is TGTGCCAGTAGTAGCCAGGGGGCCAGTGAGCAGTTCTTC. The whole variable domain, remainder taken from reference TRBV19 and TRBJ2-1, is DGGITQSPKYLFRKEGQNVTLSCEQNLNHDAMYWYRQDPGQGLRLIYYSQIVNDFQKGDIAEGYSVSREKKESFPLTVTSAQKNPTAFYLCASSSQGASEQFFGPGTRLTVL.

On this clone: The junction departs from the called germline gene at one end, perhaps through a read error. The chain is built from TRBV19 and TRBJ2-1; 9 bases map to TRBD2. CDR1 and CDR2 from the germline V gene are LNHDA and SQIVND (reference sequence). This CDR3 spans 15 amino acids. CDR3 coding DNA: TGTGCCAGTAGAATAGCGGGAGTAAGGGACAATGAGCAGTTCTTC. Translation: CASRIAGVRDNEQFF. Based on the CDR3 plus reference TRBV19 and TRBJ2-1, the full variable domain is DGGITQSPKYLFRKEGQNVTLSCEQNLNHDAMYWYRQDPGQGLRLIYYSQIVNDFQKGDIAEGYSVSREKKESFPLTVTSAQKNPTAFYLCASRIAGVRDNEQFFGPGTRLTVL.

In the case of this clone: The same CDR3 arises from other DNA sequences in this sample as well. The V and J genes are TRBV3-1 (or the pseudogene TRBV3-2) and TRBJ1-6, with TRBD1 identical over 9 bases. The CDR3 runs to 15 residues. Germline values: CDR1 LGHDT, CDR2 YNNKEL (reference sequence). The trim removed 3 bases at V and 3 bases at J, leaving 0 bases unmatched. CDR3 in amino acids: CASSQGQGYNSPLHF. The CDR3 DNA is TGTGCCAGCAGCCAGGGACAGGGCTATAATTCACCCCTCCACTTT.

The table lists this clone with a few counts. The chain carries TRBV5-1 and TRBJ2-5; tentative D call: TRBD2 (5 bases). V lost 4 bases and J lost 5, with 12 bases in between. There are 13 residues in the CDR3. CDR1 and CDR2 (germline): SGHRS, YFSETQ. CDR3 coding DNA: TGCGCCAGCAGCCGCGGGTCGGCGGAGACCCAGTACTTC. It codes for CASSRGSAETQYF.

V gene TRBV5-4 combines with J gene TRBJ1-4; tentatively, D is TRBD1 (5 bases). This CDR3 has 14 residues. Germline CDR1 and CDR2: SGHNT and YYREEE (reference sequence). V dropped 6 bases and J dropped 5 bases, with 14 bases sitting between them. The CDR3 loop reads CASNGGDPNEKLFF. The CDR3, as DNA: TGTGCCAGCAATGGGGGGGACCCAAATGAAAAACTGTTTTTT.

The gene calls are TRBV11-2 and TRBJ2-7, with 8 bases identical to TRBD2. V lost 1 base, J lost 3 bases, and 5 bases stayed unmatched. CDR1 is SGHAT and CDR2 is FQNNGV in the germline V gene. The CDR3 length is 15 residues. Here the CDR3 DNA reads TGTGCCAGCAGCTTAGTTCCCAGCGGGAGCTACGAGCAGTACTTC. Protein product: CASSLVPSGSYEQYF.

The chain links TRBV28 to TRBJ1-5; D perhaps matches TRBD1 (6 bases). Trimming shortened V by 8 bases and J by 0 bases, and 20 bases separated the two germline ends. This CDR3 comprises 17 residues. Looked up from germline, CDR1 is MDHEN and CDR2 is SYDVKM. This CDR3 reads CASESLESGDSNQPQHF. CDR3 nucleotides: TGTGCCAGCGAAAGCTTAGAGTCAGGGGATAGCAATCAGCCCCAGCATTTT. The variable domain in full, with the rest retrieved from reference TRBV28 and TRBJ1-5, is DVKVTQSSRYLVKRTGEKVFLECVQDMDHENMFWYRQDPGLGLRLIYFSYDVKMKEKGDIPEGYSVSREKKERFSLILESASTNQTSMYLCASESLESGDSNQPQHFGDGTRLSIL.

V and J are TRBV4-1 and TRBJ1-2; unclear D gene. The CDR3 is made up of 12 amino acids. V gave up 0 bases and J gave up 5 bases, with 4 bases separating them. CDR1 and CDR2 from the germline V gene are MGHRA and YSYEKL. The CDR3 loop is CASSQESYGYTF. The CDR3 DNA sequence: TGCGCCAGCAGCCAAGAGTCGTATGGCTACACCTTC.

The chain employs TRBV4-3 and TRBJ1-5, with D uncertain. V gave up 8 bases and J gave up 2 bases, with 10 bases separating them. The CDR3 extends over 13 amino acids. CDR1 LGHNA and CDR2 YSLEER come from the germline V gene. The CDR3 DNA reads TGCGCCAGCTGCAGTCCCCGCAATCAGCCCCAGCATTTT. It encodes CASCSPRNQPQHF.